These T cell receptor beta chains were read from a single sample in a study of control samples from healthy donors and cancer patients. The repertoire was sequenced with immunoSEQ multiplex PCR; TCRdb's copy has only in-frame clones and lacks some. In the table there are 85,000 to 110,000 clones, 75% to 90% of which are singletons. Input material: PBMCs. The origin of the receptors is a man in his 60s with lung cancer. The CDR3 runs from the conserved cysteine through the conserved F or W. A D gene is named only where the DNA matches it firmly. The size of a clone is reported for some rows only, either as once, few or many, or as a class for expanded clones.

V,J,D,size,DNA,CDR3
TRBV9,TRBJ1-3,.,.,TGTGCCAGCAGCGTAGAGCCCCGGGGGGCTGTTGGAAACACCATATATTTT,CASSVEPRGAVGNTIYF
TRBV6-2/TRBV6-3,TRBJ2-1,.,.,TGTGCCAGCAGTTGGGTTGACAATGAGCAGTTCTTC,CASSWVDNEQFF
TRBV7-3,TRBJ1-1,.,.,TGTGCCAGCAGCTTCCAGGGAACGAGCACTGAAGCTTTCTTT,CASSFQGTSTEAFF
TRBV3-1/TRBV3-2,TRBJ1-2,.,.,TGTGCCAGCAGCCAACATGTGAAATACACCTACTTC,CASSQHVKYTYF
TRBV5-1,TRBJ1-1,.,.,TGCGCCAGCCATCTCAGGGAGGCACAATTTACTGAAGCTTTCTTT,CASHLREAQFTEAFF
TRBV6-6,TRBJ1-4,.,.,TGTGCCAGCAGGGATACAGGGTCAACTAATGAAAAACTGTTTTTT,CASRDTGSTNEKLFF
TRBV5-1,TRBJ2-1,.,.,TGCGCCAGCAGCCGGACTGCGGACAATGAGCAGTTCTTC,CASSRTADNEQFF
TRBV18,TRBJ1-4,.,.,TGTGCCAGCTCACCCCCACCAACGACAGGAAACGAAAAACTGTTTTTT,CASSPPPTTGNEKLFF
TRBV9,TRBJ1-2,.,.,TGTGCCAGCAGCGCCGAGGTTAACTATGGCTACACCTTC,CASSAEVNYGYTF
TRBV7-3,TRBJ2-3,.,.,TGTGCCAGCAGCTTAGGCCTATTTAGCACAGATACGCAGTATTTT,CASSLGLFSTDTQYF
TRBV27,TRBJ1-2,.,.,TGTGCCAGCAGTCCTTTAGATGGAAGGGACCCCTATGGCTACACCTTC,CASSPLDGRDPYGYTF
TRBV4-1,TRBJ1-3,.,once,TGCGCCAGCAGCGGGGAGGGCGCGTTTGGAAACACCATATATTTT,CASSGEGAFGNTIYF
TRBV29-1,TRBJ1-5,.,.,TGCAGCGTTCAGAGTAGCAATCAGCCCCAGCATTTT,CSVQSSNQPQHF
TRBV11-2,TRBJ2-3,.,.,TGTGCCAGCAGCTTTTGGGCCACAGATACGCAGTATTTT,CASSFWATDTQYF
TRBV6-4,TRBJ2-3,.,.,TGTGCCAGCAGCGCTACTGGCAGCACAGATACGCAGTATTTT,CASSATGSTDTQYF
TRBV9,TRBJ1-1,.,.,TGTGCCAGCAGCGTAGACCAGGGGCGGTTTTCGGACACTGAAGCTTTCTTT,CASSVDQGRFSDTEAFF
TRBV24-1,TRBJ2-3,.,.,TGTGCCACCAGTGATCCGCGGGTTTCGATTAGCACAGATACGCAGTATTTT,CATSDPRVSISTDTQYF
TRBV10-1,TRBJ1-1,.,few,TGCGCCAGCAGTGACTCCGGTAGGGAGGATGAAGCTTTCTTT,CASSDSGREDEAFF
TRBV18,TRBJ2-3,.,.,TGTGCCAGCTCGACCAATCCGGTGGGTAGCACAGATACGCAGTATTTT,CASSTNPVGSTDTQYF
TRBV5-4,TRBJ1-5,.,once,TGTGCCAGCAGCTCCGGGGGCCTTAGCAATCAGCCCCAGCATTTT,CASSSGGLSNQPQHF
TRBV7-9,TRBJ2-7,TRBD2,.,TGTGCCAGCAGCCAACTAGCGGGGGGGCTCGAGCAGTACTTC,CASSQLAGGLEQYF
TRBV9,TRBJ1-6,.,once,TGTGCCAGCAGCGTAGATCAGGGGCTGGACTCACCCCTCCACTTT,CASSVDQGLDSPLHF
TRBV6-6,TRBJ1-2,TRBD1,.,TGTGCCATCCTCCGGGACAGGGGGCGTCGTGACTATGGCTACACCTTC,CAILRDRGRRDYGYTF
TRBV3-1/TRBV3-2,TRBJ1-3,.,few,TGTGCCAGCAGCCACTCTACAGCTGGAAACACCATATATTTT,CASSHSTAGNTIYF
TRBV2,TRBJ2-1,.,.,TGTGCCAGCAGTGGGCACAATGAGCAGTTCTTC,CASSGHNEQFF
TRBV3-1/TRBV3-2,TRBJ2-1,TRBD2,.,TGTGCCAGCAGCCGAACAGCTAGCGGGGTCAATGAGCAGTTCTTC,CASSRTASGVNEQFF
TRBV7-9,TRBJ1-2,.,.,TGTGCCAGCAGCTTAGCAGGAGCCTTGGGCGGCTACACCTTC,CASSLAGALGGYTF
TRBV7-9,TRBJ1-3,TRBD1,.,TGTGCCAGCAGCCTCATAAGGACAGGGAGCTCTGGAAACACCATATATTTT,CASSLIRTGSSGNTIYF
TRBV6-1,TRBJ2-6,.,.,TGTGCCAGCCGTGAACGGGGGTTGACCTCTGGGGCCAACGTCCTGACTTTC,CASRERGLTSGANVLTF
TRBV15,TRBJ2-1,.,.,TGTGCCACCAGCAGAATCCCCCGGGACGGCAGATACAGCAATGAGCAGTTCTTC,CATSRIPRDGRYSNEQFF
TRBV12-3/TRBV12-4,TRBJ1-2,.,.,TGTGCCAGCAGTTCCACGGGGGAAGGTGGCTACACCTTC,CASSSTGEGGYTF
TRBV6-6,TRBJ1-1,TRBD1,.,TGTGCCAGCAACAGACAGGGGTCCTTAACAGTCGCTGAAGCTTTCTTT,CASNRQGSLTVAEAFF
TRBV9,TRBJ1-2,TRBD1,once,TGTGCCAGCAGCTTTACAGGGGGCGGAAACTATGGCTACACCTTC,CASSFTGGGNYGYTF
TRBV6-1,TRBJ2-1,TRBD1,.,TGTGCCAGCAGTGAAAGATCCGGACAGGGGCTATACAATGAGCAGTTCTTC,CASSERSGQGLYNEQFF